Following are 5 T cell receptor beta chains from one sample sequenced in a study of siplizumab effects on memory and regulatory T cells. This table comes from immunoSEQ multiplex PCR, and its TCRdb copy is limited to in-frame clones, with some not included. The sample carries tens of thousands of clones, about 87% recorded once. Sequencing was carried out using Tregs sorted from blood. The receptor source for this set is a human donor in good health.

This sequence joins TRBV7-9 and TRBJ1-6; TRBD1 is a possible D gene (6 bases). Germline CDR1 and CDR2: SEHNR and FQNEAQ (reference sequence). The V gene lost 5 bases and the J gene lost 4 bases, with 12 bases spanning the gap. CDR3 length: 15 residues. CDR3 sequence: CASSDHRVYNSPLHF. In nucleotides, the CDR3 is TGTGCCAGCAGCGACCACAGGGTTTATAATTCACCCCTCCACTTT.

The CDR3 DNA follows: TGTGCCAGTATGACCGAATACTATGGCTACACCTTC. Its protein is CASMTEYYGYTF. V is TRBV19 and J is TRBJ1-2; D is unresolved. This CDR3 has 12 residues. Germline CDR1 LNHDA, CDR2 SQIVND (reference sequence). V was clipped by 7 bases and J by 3 bases, with 9 bases between them.

This chain links TRBV5-5 with TRBJ2-1, with 12 bases fitting TRBD2. V was clipped by 2 bases and J by 4 bases; unmatched bases: 1. The CDR3 runs 15 residues. CDR1 is SGHKS and CDR2 is YYEKEE in the germline V gene (reference sequence). CDR3 nucleotide sequence: TGTGCCAGCAGCTTTGGGACTAGCGGGTACAATGAGCAGTTCTTC. It encodes CASSFGTSGYNEQFF.

The chain carries TRBV10-3 and TRBJ1-5, with D unclear. Germline V lookup: CDR1 ENHRY, CDR2 SYGVKD. The V end was cut by 5 bases, the J end by 2 bases, with 13 bases between. The CDR3 contains 15 residues. CDR3 amino acids: CAISRSNGGNQPQHF. The CDR3 nucleotides read TGTGCCATCAGTCGGTCCAATGGAGGCAATCAGCCCCAGCATTTT.

This clone has just a few counts. V usage is TRBV15 and J usage is TRBJ1-4; perhaps TRBD1 as D (5 bases). Germline CDR1 LNHNV, CDR2 YYDKDF (reference sequence). The germline V and J ends were trimmed by 0 bases and 5 bases, with 10 bases remaining between them. The length of the CDR3 is 15 residues. DNA for the CDR3: TGTGCCACCAGCAGAGATTTTGGGGGGAATGAAAAACTGTTTTTT. Its protein is CATSRDFGGNEKLFF.